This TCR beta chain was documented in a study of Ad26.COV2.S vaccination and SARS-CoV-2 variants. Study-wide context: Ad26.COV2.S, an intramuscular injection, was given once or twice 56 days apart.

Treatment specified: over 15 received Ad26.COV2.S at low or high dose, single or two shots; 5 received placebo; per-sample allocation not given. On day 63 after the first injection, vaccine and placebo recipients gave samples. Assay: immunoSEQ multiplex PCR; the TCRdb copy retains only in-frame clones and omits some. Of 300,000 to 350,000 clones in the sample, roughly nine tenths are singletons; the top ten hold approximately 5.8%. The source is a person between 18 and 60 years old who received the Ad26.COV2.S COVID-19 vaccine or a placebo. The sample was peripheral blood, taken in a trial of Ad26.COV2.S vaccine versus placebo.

The CDR3 protein is CASSYIGEGESDTQYF. DNA for the CDR3: TGTGCCAGCAGCTACATTGGGGAGGGAGAGTCAGATACGCAGTATTTT. V usage is TRBV28 and J usage is TRBJ2-3, with TRBD2 matching over 7 bases. This CDR3 contains 16 residues. Germline loops: CDR1 MDHEN, CDR2 SYDVKM. V lost 6 bases to trimming and J lost 4 bases; unmatched junction nucleotides: 13.